The 11 T cell receptor beta chains given below trace back to one sample, sequenced in a study of T cell responses to AZD1222 COVID-19 vaccine. Generated by immunoSEQ multiplex PCR, the TCRdb table keeps only in-frame clones and is missing some. The repertoire has 95,000 to 130,000 clones, 75% to 90% of them found once; the top ten carry approximately 4%. The material was peripheral blood, obtained on day 0 of MenACWY control vaccination. These receptor sequences come from an adult in good health.

The chain combines TRBV18 with TRBJ1-3; 7 nucleotides match TRBD1. The CDR3 consists of 16 residues. The ends lost 1 base at V and 2 bases at J; junction bases unmatched: 5. Per the germline V gene, CDR1 is KGHSH and CDR2 is LQKENI. CDR3 region: CASSPRQGGAGNTIYF. The CDR3 DNA is TGTGCCAGCTCACCACGACAGGGAGGTGCTGGAAACACCATATATTTT.

The DNA for the CDR3 is TGTGCCAGCTCACCAATGAGGGACTTAGGGACTGAAGCTTTCTTT. Protein product: CASSPMRDLGTEAFF. The chain carries TRBV18 and TRBJ1-1; D possibly corresponds to TRBD1 (5 bases). This CDR3 contains 15 residues. The V end lost 2 bases, the J end lost 5 bases, and 15 bases lay between the germline ends. Germline values: CDR1 KGHSH, CDR2 LQKENI.

This clone was seen only once. The CDR3 protein is CASSPNSQGSGNTIYF. The CDR3 DNA sequence: TGTGCCAGCTCACCCAACTCACAAGGGTCTGGAAACACCATATATTTT. The V gene is TRBV18, the J gene TRBJ1-3; D not resolved. The CDR3 loop spans 16 amino acids. Germline loops: CDR1 KGHSH, CDR2 LQKENI. Trimming removed 3 bases from V and 1 base from J, with 13 bases in between.

The chain uses TRBV20-1 and TRBJ1-2; no clear D. The CDR3 sequence is 11 residues long. Germline values: CDR1 DFQATT, CDR2 SNEGSKA (reference sequence). Trimming shortened V by 6 bases and J by 8 bases, and 13 bases separated the two germline ends. CDR3 DNA: TGCAGTGCGAAGGATACGAGGGGCTACACCTTC. Translating gives CSAKDTRGYTF.

The chain couples TRBV28 to TRBJ2-7; possible D gene TRBD1, 5 bases. Germline-derived CDR1 and CDR2 are MDHEN and SYDVKM. The CDR3 has 16 residues. The V and J ends lost 6 bases and 2 bases respectively, with 20 bases between them. The CDR3 DNA sequence: TGTGCCAGCAGACCCCGTGGGGCTACCCAGACCTACGAGCAGTACTTC. It encodes CASRPRGATQTYEQYF.

In its sample, this clone was seen a few times. The chain couples TRBV6-4 to TRBJ1-5; D gene ambiguous. The CDR3 runs to 13 residues. V was clipped by 0 bases and J by 7 bases, with 7 bases between them. CDR1 is MRHNA and CDR2 is SNTAGT in the germline V gene. CDR3 sequence reads: CASSDSLGQPQHF. CDR3 DNA sequence: TGTGCCAGCAGTGACTCGCTGGGGCAGCCCCAGCATTTT.

J is TRBJ2-3 and V is TRBV9; 8 nucleotides match TRBD2. From germline, CDR1 is SGDLS and CDR2 YYNGEE. With 0 bases clipped from V and 6 bases from J, the junction kept 6 bases outside the gene matches. This CDR3 region has 15 residues. The CDR3 bases are TGTGCCAGCAGCGTAGGGACTAGCCGCGTGGATACGCAGTATTTT. Translated: CASSVGTSRVDTQYF. Looking up the rest from reference TRBV9 and TRBJ2-3 gives the full variable domain: DSGVTQTPKHLITATGQRVTLRCSPRSGDLSVYWYQQSLDQGLQFLIQYYNGEERAKGNILERFSAQQFPDLHSELNLSSLELGDSALYFCASSVGTSRVDTQYFGPGTRLTVL.

Concerning this clone: Other nucleotide sequences from this sample produce the same CDR3. The V call is TRBV3-1 (or the pseudogene TRBV3-2), the J call TRBJ2-7; tentatively, D is TRBD2 (6 bases). The CDR3 runs 13 residues. With 4 bases removed from V and 1 base from J, the gap between germline ends came to 8 bases. Germline V gene sequence: CDR1 LGHDT, CDR2 YNNKEL (reference sequence). As DNA, the CDR3 is TGTGCCAGCAGCCCCGGGGGTTCCTACGAGCAGTACTTC. This sequence encodes CASSPGGSYEQYF.

The rearrangement uses TRBV6-2 or TRBV6-3 and TRBJ2-5; no definite D call. Trimming took off 5 bases at V and 0 bases at J, with 13 bases between the two ends. The germline gives CDR1 MNHEY, CDR2 SVGEGT. CDR3 length: 15 amino acids. This CDR3 is CASSRQTSYQETQYF. The DNA of the CDR3 is TGTGCCAGCAGTCGCCAGACATCGTACCAAGAGACCCAGTACTTC.

The chain employs TRBV28 and TRBJ1-5; the match to TRBD1 covers 7 bases. The CDR3 contains 15 residues. After removal of 5 bases from V and 4 bases from J, the junction contained 8 bases not matched to a gene. Germline CDR1 MDHEN, CDR2 SYDVKM. As DNA, the CDR3 is TGTGCCAGCAGTCCCAGGGGGAGCGTGAATCAGCCCCAGCATTTT. Amino acids: CASSPRGSVNQPQHF.

The gene calls are TRBV7-2 and TRBJ2-6, with D perhaps matching TRBD2 (5 bases). Trimming took 5 bases from V and 0 from J, leaving 11 bases between them. Germline-derived CDR1 and CDR2 are SGHTA and FQGNSA. The CDR3 is 16 amino acids. The CDR3 bases are TGTGCCAGCAGCCCCCTCCGGGGCTCTGGGGCCAACGTCCTGACTTTC. Translating it yields CASSPLRGSGANVLTF.